This record looks at one T cell receptor beta chain sequence and its context. Its antigen is not known. The data were taken from a study of shared clonotypes between healthy human individuals. In the study overall: There were three CD4 naive, three CD4 memory, two CD8 naive and one CD8 memory plates per donor. Study-level points and caveats: A generally larger estimated richness was seen in naive subsets than in memory subsets.

Measured with immunoSEQ multiplex PCR; TCRdb has only the in-frame clones, and not every one. The sample lists some 1.5 million clones; 98% were seen once. V was trimmed by 2 bases and J by 3 bases, leaving 13 bases between them. Germline V gene sequence: CDR1 MNHNS, CDR2 SASEGT. The CDR3 is made up of 15 amino acids. Donors were healthy HIV-negative adults without recent acute infections or vaccinations. The J gene is TRBJ1-1, the V gene TRBV6-1; D is unclear. The source material was naive CD4+ T cells sorted from blood. Subset reported: CD45RA+ positively selected. The TCR sequence derives from a man aged 25 to 40 in good health. The CDR3 here is CASSESGPGDTEAFF. CDR3 coding DNA: TGTGCCAGCAGTGAATCCGGTCCTGGCGACACTGAAGCTTTCTTT.